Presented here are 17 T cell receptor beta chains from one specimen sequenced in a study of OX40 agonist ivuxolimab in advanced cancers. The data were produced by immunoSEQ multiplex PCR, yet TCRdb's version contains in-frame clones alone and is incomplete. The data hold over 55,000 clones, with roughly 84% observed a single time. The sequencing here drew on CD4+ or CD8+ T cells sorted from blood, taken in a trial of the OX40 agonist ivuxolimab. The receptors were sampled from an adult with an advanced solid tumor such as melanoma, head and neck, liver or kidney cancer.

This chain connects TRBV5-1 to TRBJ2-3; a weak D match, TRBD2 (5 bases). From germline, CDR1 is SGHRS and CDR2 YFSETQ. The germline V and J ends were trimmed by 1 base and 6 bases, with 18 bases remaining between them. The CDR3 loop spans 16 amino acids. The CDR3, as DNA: TGCGCCAGCAGCTTGCGGCTAGTCGTCCAGCGGGATACGCAGTATTTT. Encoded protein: CASSLRLVVQRDTQYF.

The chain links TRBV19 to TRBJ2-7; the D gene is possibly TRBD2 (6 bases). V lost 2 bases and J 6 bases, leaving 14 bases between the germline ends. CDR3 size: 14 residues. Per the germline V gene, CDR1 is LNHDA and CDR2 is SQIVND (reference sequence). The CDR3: CASSIKAAGSEQYF. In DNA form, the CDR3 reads TGTGCCAGTAGTATAAAGGCGGCGGGGTCCGAGCAGTACTTC.

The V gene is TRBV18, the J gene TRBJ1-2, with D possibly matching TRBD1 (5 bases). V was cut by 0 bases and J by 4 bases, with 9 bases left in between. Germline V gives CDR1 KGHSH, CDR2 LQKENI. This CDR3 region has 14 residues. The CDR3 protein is CASSPPGVIYGYTF. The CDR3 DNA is TGTGCCAGCTCACCACCGGGGGTAATCTATGGCTACACCTTC. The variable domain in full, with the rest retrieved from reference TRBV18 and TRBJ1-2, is NAGVMQNPRHLVRRRGQEARLRCSPMKGHSHVYWYRQLPEEGLKFMVYLQKENIIDESGMPKERFSAEFPKEGPSILRIQQVVRGDSAAYFCASSPPGVIYGYTFGSGTRLTVV.

The CDR3 here is CASSFLGTGNTGELFF. CDR3 DNA sequence: TGCGCCAGCAGCTTTTTGGGGACAGGGAACACCGGGGAGCTGTTTTTT. The rearrangement joins TRBV5-1 to TRBJ2-2; 8 positions match TRBD1. The CDR3 runs 16 residues. The V and J ends lost 2 bases and 1 base, in that order; junction bases with no gene match: 4. Germline V gene data show CDR1 as SGHRS and CDR2 as YFSETQ.

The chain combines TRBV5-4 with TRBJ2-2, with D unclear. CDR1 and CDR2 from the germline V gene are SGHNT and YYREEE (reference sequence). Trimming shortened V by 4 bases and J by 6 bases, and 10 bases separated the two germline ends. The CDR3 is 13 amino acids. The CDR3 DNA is TGTGCCAGCAGCCTCTTCACCGCCGGGGAGCTGTTTTTT. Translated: CASSLFTAGELFF. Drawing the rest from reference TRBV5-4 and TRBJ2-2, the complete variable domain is ETGVTQSPTHLIKTRGQQVTLRCSSQSGHNTVSWYQQALGQGPQFIFQYYREEENGRGNFPPRFSGLQFPNYSSELNVNALELDDSALYLCASSLFTAGELFFGEGSRLTVL.

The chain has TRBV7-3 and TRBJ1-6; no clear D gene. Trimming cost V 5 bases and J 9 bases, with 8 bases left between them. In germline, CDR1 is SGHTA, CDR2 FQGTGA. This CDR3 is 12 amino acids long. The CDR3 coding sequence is TGTGCCAGCAGCACCGGCGGTTCACCCCTCCACTTT. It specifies CASSTGGSPLHF.

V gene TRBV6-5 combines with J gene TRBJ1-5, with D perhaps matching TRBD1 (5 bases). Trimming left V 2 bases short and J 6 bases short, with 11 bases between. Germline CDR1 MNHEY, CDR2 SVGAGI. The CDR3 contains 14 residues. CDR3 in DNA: TGTGCCAGCAGTTACGGAGGGGCAGGTCAGCCCCAGCATTTT. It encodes CASSYGGAGQPQHF.

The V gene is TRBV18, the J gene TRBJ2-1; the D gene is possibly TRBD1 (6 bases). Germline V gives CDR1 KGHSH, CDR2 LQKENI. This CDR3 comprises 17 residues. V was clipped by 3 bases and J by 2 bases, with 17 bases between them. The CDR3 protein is CASSPSSRDTTYNEQFF. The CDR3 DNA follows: TGTGCCAGCTCACCCTCCTCCCGGGACACCACCTACAATGAGCAGTTCTTC.

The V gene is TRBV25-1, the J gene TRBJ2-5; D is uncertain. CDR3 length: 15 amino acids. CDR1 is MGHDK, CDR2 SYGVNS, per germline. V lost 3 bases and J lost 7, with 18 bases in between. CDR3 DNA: TGTGCCAGCAGTGACTCGGCGAACGCATTGGGGACCCAGTACTTC. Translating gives CASSDSANALGTQYF.

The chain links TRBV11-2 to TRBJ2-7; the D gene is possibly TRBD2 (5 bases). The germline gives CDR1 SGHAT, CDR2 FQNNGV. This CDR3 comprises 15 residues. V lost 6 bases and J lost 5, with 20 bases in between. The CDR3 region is CASSFLRVGLDEQYF. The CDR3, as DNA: TGTGCCAGCAGTTTCCTCCGGGTTGGACTGGACGAGCAGTACTTC.

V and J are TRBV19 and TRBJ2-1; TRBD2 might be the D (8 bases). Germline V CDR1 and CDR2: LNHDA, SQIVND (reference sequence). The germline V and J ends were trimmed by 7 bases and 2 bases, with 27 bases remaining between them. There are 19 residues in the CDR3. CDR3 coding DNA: TGTGCCAGTATGGGCCGCGGGGGGAGCACAGGGGCTACCTACAATGAGCAGTTCTTC. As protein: CASMGRGGSTGATYNEQFF. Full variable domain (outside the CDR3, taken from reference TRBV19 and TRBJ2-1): DGGITQSPKYLFRKEGQNVTLSCEQNLNHDAMYWYRQDPGQGLRLIYYSQIVNDFQKGDIAEGYSVSREKKESFPLTVTSAQKNPTAFYLCASMGRGGSTGATYNEQFFGPGTRLTVL.

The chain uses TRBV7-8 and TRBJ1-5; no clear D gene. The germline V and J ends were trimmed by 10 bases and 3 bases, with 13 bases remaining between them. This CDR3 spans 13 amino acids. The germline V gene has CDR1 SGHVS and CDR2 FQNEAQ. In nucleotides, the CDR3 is TGTGCCACCGGAAGGCAGAACAATCAGCCCCAGCATTTT. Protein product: CATGRQNNQPQHF.

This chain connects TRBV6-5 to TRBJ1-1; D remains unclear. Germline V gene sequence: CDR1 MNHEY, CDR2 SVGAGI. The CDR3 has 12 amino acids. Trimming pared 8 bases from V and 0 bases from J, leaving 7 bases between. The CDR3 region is CASGRLNTEAFF. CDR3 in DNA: TGTGCCAGCGGCCGTTTGAACACTGAAGCTTTCTTT.

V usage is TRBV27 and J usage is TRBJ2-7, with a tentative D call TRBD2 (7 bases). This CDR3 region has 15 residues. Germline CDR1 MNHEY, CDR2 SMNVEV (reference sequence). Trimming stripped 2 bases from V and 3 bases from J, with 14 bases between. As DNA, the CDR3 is TGTGCCAGCAGTTTAGGGCCGGGGGGCCTCTACGAGCAGTACTTC. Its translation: CASSLGPGGLYEQYF.

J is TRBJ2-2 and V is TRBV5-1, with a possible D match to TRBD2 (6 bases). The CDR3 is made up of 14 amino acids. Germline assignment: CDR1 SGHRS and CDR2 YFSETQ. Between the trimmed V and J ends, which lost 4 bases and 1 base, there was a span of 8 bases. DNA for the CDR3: TGCGCCAGCAGCCCCGGGGGGAACACCGGGGAGCTGTTTTTT. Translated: CASSPGGNTGELFF.

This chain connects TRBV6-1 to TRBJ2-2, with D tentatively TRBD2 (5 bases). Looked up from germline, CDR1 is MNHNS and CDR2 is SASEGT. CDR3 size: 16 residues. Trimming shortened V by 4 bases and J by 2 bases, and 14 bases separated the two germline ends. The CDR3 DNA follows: TGTGCCAGCAGTGGGATTTTGGGAGTCAACACCGGGGAGCTGTTTTTT. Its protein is CASSGILGVNTGELFF.

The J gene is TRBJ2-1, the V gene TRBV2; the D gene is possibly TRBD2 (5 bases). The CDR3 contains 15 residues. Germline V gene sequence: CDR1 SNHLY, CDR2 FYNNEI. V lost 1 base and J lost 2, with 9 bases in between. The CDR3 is CASSEVRGPYNEQFF. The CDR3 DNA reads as TGTGCCAGCAGTGAAGTTCGAGGGCCCTACAATGAGCAGTTCTTC.